A single sample is the source of the 13 T cell receptor beta chains below, sequenced in a study of beta chain features in type 1 diabetes. Sequencing targeted expressed TCRB transcripts, as all isolated RNA had been reverse transcribed. Repertoires were generated with immunoSEQ multiplex PCR, while TCRdb's copy carries only in-frame clones and drops some. The sample has 900,000 or so clones; 17% are singletons. Sample: naive CD4+ T cells from blood. The origin of the receptors is a woman younger than 30 in good health.

The chain joins TRBV29-1 to TRBJ1-4, with unresolved D. The CDR3 length is 13 residues. Trimming removed 6 bases from V and 6 bases from J, with 14 bases in between. CDR1 is SQVTM, CDR2 ANQGSEA, per germline. CDR3 protein: CSVNNGRDEKLFF. CDR3 sequence (DNA): TGCAGCGTCAACAACGGACGGGATGAAAAACTGTTTTTT. The variable domain in full, with the rest retrieved from reference TRBV29-1 and TRBJ1-4, is SAVISQKPSRDICQRGTSLTIQCQVDSQVTMMFWYRQQPGQSLTLIATANQGSEATYESGFVIDKFPISRPNLTFSTLTVSNMSPEDSSIYLCSVNNGRDEKLFFGSGTQLSVL.

The chain employs TRBV21-1 and TRBJ2-3; the listed D gene, TRBD1, was not tested against the DNA. TRBV21-1 is tagged as a pseudogene. This CDR3 contains 14 residues. CDR3 region: CASSGQGKGDTQYF. For the CDR3, the DNA is TGTGCCAGCAGCGGGCAGGGGAAAGGGGATACGCAGTATTTT.

A word on this clone: Distinct nucleotide sequences in the sample also encode this CDR3. The chain employs TRBV20-1 and TRBJ1-3; no firm D call. This CDR3 is built from 11 residues. V was pared by 4 bases and J by 3 bases, with 4 bases between. Germline CDR1 reads DFQATT; CDR2 reads SNEGSKA (reference sequence). As DNA, the CDR3 is TGCAGTGCTACCAGTGGAAACACCATATATTTT. It is translated as CSATSGNTIYF.

This clone was detected a few times. The chain carries TRBV11-2 and TRBJ2-3, with D hard to call. Trimming stripped 3 bases from V and 5 bases from J, with 3 bases between. Germline V gene sequence: CDR1 SGHAT, CDR2 FQNNGV. CDR3 length: 11 amino acids. The CDR3: CASSFGDTQYF. The CDR3 nucleotides are TGTGCCAGCAGCTTCGGAGATACGCAGTATTTT.

This clone appeared a few times. The chain recombines TRBV28 with TRBJ2-7; 8 nucleotides line up with TRBD2. The germline V gene has CDR1 MDHEN and CDR2 SYDVKM. With 8 bases clipped from V and 2 bases from J, the junction kept 2 bases outside the gene matches. This CDR3 spans 12 amino acids. CDR3 sequence (DNA): TGTGCCAGCCGGGAGGGTCCCTACGAGCAGTACTTC. Protein product: CASREGPYEQYF.

Only a few counts were recorded for this clone. V is TRBV21-1 and J is TRBJ1-1. TRBV21-1 is labeled a pseudogene. The CDR3 totals 13 residues. DNA for the CDR3: TGTGCCAGCAGCATCCTCTACGGCACTGAAGCTTTCTTT. Its protein is CASSILYGTEAFF.

To note about this clone: A much larger clone differs from this one at a single base, so this may be a read error. The V call is TRBV14, the J call TRBJ2-6; D not certain. Germline assignment: CDR1 SGHDN and CDR2 FVKESK. V dropped 6 bases and J dropped 0 bases, with 6 bases sitting between them. This CDR3 contains 14 residues. As DNA, the CDR3 is TGTGCCAGCAGGATAGGCTCTGGGGCCAACGTCCTGACTTTC. Amino acids: CASRIGSGANVLTF.

Notes on this clone: Other nucleotide sequences from this sample produce the same CDR3. V usage is TRBV7-2 and J usage is TRBJ2-1, with TRBD2 as a possible D gene (5 bases). The CDR3 loop spans 13 amino acids. V was shortened by 5 bases and J by 4 bases, with 9 bases between the two germline ends. CDR1 is SGHTA, CDR2 FQGNSA, per germline. Here the CDR3 DNA reads TGTGCCAGCAGCCTAACTAGTTACAATGAGCAGTTCTTC. Its protein product is CASSLTSYNEQFF.

This clone occurred a few times. CDR3 residues: CASSDMGTFSTDTQYF. The CDR3 DNA sequence: TGTGCCAGCAGTGATATGGGTACTTTTAGCACAGATACGCAGTATTTT. The J gene is TRBJ2-3, the V gene TRBV2; unclear D gene. The germline gives CDR1 SNHLY, CDR2 FYNNEI. V shed 3 bases and J shed 0 bases, with 13 bases lying between them. The length of the CDR3 is 16 residues.

In this sample, this clone turned up a few times. The sample has other DNA sequences that encode this CDR3 too. This chain links TRBV29-1 with TRBJ2-4; D unclear. The CDR3 loop spans 14 amino acids. Per germline, CDR1 SQVTM and CDR2 ANQGSEA. Trimming removed 4 bases from V and 0 bases from J, with 10 bases in between. The CDR3 here is CSVALRLAKNIQYF. CDR3 DNA sequence: TGCAGCGTTGCTCTACGACTAGCCAAAAACATTCAGTACTTC. Variable domain in full (rest from reference TRBV29-1 and TRBJ2-4): SAVISQKPSRDICQRGTSLTIQCQVDSQVTMMFWYRQQPGQSLTLIATANQGSEATYESGFVIDKFPISRPNLTFSTLTVSNMSPEDSSIYLCSVALRLAKNIQYFGAGTRLSVL.

The chain recombines TRBV7-2 with TRBJ2-3; D is possibly TRBD2 (5 bases). CDR1 and CDR2 (germline): SGHTA, FQGNSA. This CDR3 spans 15 amino acids. V was clipped by 3 bases and J by 1 base, with 11 bases between them. CDR3 loop: CASSFYAGGTDTQYF. The DNA of the CDR3 is TGTGCCAGCAGCTTTTACGCGGGTGGCACAGATACGCAGTATTTT.

The table lists this clone with a few counts. This chain uses TRBV4-3 with TRBJ2-7, with 9 positions matching TRBD2. The germline V gene has CDR1 LGHNA and CDR2 YSLEER. The CDR3 runs to 15 residues. V dropped 2 bases and J dropped 3; count of bases not matched to a gene: 5. The CDR3 DNA follows: TGCGCCAGCAGCCAATTAGTTAGCGGGGGCTACGAGCAGTACTTC. This encodes CASSQLVSGGYEQYF.

This clone was counted between two and nine times. The V and J genes are TRBV10-3 and TRBJ2-1; perhaps D is TRBD1 or TRBD2 (5 bases each). The CDR3 totals 14 residues. The V end lost 6 bases, the J end lost 10 bases, and 19 bases lay between the germline ends. CDR1 is ENHRY and CDR2 is SYGVKD in the germline V gene. The CDR3 DNA reads as TGTGCCATCAGAACCGGGACGAAAGGTCGGGAGCAGTTCTTC. Encoded protein: CAIRTGTKGREQFF.